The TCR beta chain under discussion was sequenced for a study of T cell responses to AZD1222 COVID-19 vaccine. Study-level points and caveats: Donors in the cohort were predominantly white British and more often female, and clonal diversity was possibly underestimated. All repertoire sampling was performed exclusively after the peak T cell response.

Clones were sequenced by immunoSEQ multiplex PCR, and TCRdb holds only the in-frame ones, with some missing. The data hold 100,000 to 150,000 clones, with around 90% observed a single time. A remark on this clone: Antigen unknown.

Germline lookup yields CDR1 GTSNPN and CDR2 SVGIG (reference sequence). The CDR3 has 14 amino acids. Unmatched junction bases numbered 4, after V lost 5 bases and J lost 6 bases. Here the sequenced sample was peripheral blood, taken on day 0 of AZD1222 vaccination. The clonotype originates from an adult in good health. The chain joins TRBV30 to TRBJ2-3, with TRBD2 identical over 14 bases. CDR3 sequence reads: CAWGLAGGRDTQYF. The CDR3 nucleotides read TGTGCCTGGGGACTAGCGGGGGGTAGGGATACGCAGTATTTT.